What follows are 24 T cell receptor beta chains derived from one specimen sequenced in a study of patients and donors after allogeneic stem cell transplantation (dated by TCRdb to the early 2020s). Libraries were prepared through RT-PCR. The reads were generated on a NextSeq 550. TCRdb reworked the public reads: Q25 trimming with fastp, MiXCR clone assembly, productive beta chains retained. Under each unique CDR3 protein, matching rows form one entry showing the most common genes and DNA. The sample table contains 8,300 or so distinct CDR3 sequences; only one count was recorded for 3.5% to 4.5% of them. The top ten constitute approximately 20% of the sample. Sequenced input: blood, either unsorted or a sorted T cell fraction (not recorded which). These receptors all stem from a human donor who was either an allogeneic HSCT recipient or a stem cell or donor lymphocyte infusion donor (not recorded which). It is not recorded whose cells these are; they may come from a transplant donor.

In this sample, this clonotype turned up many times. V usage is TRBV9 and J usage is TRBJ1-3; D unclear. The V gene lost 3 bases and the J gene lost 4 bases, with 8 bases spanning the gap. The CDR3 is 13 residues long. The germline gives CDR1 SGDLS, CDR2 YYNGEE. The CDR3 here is CASSETGGNTIYF. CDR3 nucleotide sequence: TGTGCCAGCAGCGAGACTGGCGGAAACACCATATATTTT.

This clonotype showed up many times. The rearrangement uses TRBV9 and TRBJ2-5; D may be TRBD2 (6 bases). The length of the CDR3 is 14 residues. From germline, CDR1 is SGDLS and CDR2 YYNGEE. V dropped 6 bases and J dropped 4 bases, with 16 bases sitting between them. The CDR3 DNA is TGTGCCAGCAACCGGGCTAGCGTGTTAGAGACCCAGTACTTC. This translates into CASNRASVLETQYF.

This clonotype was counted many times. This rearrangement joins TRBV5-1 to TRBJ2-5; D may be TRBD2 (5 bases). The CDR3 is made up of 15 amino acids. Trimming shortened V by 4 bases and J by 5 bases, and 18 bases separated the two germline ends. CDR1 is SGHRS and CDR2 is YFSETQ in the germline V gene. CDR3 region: CASSAMPLAQETQYF. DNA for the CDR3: TGCGCCAGCAGCGCCATGCCTTTAGCGCAGGAGACCCAGTACTTC. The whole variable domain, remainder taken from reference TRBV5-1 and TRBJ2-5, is KAGVTQTPRYLIKTRGQQVTLSCSPISGHRSVSWYQQTPGQGLQFLFEYFSETQRNKGNFPGRFSGRQFSNSRSEMNVSTLELGDSALYLCASSAMPLAQETQYFGPGTRLLVL.

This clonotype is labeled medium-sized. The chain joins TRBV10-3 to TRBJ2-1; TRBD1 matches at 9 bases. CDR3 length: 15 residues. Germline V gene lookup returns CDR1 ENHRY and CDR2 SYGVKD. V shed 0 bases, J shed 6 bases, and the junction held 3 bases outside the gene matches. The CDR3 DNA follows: TGTGCCATCAGTGAGTCAAGGACAGGGGTCAATGAGCAGTTCTTC. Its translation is CAISESRTGVNEQFF.

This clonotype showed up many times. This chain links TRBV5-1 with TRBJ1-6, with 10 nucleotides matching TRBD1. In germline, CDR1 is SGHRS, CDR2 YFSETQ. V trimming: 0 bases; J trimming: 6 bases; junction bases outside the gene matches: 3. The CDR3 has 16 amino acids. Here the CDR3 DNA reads TGCGCCAGCAGCTTGGTGGGACAGGGGCCTAATTCACCCCTCCACTTT. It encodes CASSLVGQGPNSPLHF.

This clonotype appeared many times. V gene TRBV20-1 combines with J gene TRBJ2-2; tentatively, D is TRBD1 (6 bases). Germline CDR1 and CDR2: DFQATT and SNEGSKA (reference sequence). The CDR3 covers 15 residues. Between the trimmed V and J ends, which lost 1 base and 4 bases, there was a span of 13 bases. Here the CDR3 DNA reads TGCAGTGCTAGAGCGAAGACAGGAACCACCGGGGAGCTGTTTTTT. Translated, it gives CSARAKTGTTGELFF.

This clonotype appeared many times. The CDR3 loop is CASSLVAGTLNTEAFF. CDR3 nucleotide sequence: TGTGCCAGCAGTTTGGTTGCAGGGACCCTGAACACTGAAGCTTTCTTT. This chain joins TRBV28 and TRBJ1-1, with a tentative D call TRBD1 (5 bases). CDR1 MDHEN and CDR2 SYDVKM come from the germline V gene. Trimming shortened V by 3 bases and J by 0 bases, and 14 bases separated the two germline ends. The CDR3 contains 16 residues.

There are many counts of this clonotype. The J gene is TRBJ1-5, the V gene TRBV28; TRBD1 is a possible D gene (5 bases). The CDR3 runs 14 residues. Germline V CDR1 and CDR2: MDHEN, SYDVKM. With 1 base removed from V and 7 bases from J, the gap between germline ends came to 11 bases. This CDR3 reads CASSLFQGGQPQHF. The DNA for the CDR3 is TGTGCCAGCAGTTTATTTCAGGGAGGGCAGCCCCAGCATTTT.

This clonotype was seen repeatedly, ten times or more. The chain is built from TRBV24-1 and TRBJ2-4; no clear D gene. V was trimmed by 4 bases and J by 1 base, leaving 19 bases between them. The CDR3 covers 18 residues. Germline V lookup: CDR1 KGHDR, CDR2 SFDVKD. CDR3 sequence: CATSDAPHVGSAKNIQYF. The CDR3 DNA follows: TGTGCCACCAGTGACGCCCCCCATGTAGGGTCGGCCAAAAACATTCAGTACTTC.

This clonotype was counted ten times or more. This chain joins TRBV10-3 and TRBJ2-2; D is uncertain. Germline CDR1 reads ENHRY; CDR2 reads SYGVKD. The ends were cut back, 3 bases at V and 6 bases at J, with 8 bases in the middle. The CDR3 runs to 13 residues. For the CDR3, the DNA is TGTGCCATCAGTGATGGGGTGCCCGGGGAGCTGTTTTTT. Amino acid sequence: CAISDGVPGELFF.

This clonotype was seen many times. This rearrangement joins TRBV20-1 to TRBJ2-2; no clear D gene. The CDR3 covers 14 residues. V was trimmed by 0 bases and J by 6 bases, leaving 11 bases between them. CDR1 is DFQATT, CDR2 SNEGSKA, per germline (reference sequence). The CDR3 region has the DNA TGCAGTGCTAGAGAAAGGGCGGTGTCCGGGGAGCTGTTTTTT. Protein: CSARERAVSGELFF.

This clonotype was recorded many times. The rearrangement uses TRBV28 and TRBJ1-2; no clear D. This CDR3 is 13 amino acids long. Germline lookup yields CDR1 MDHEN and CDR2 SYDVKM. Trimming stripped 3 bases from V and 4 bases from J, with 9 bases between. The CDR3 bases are TGTGCCAGCAGTTTTGGCGGTACCTATGGCTACACCTTC. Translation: CASSFGGTYGYTF.

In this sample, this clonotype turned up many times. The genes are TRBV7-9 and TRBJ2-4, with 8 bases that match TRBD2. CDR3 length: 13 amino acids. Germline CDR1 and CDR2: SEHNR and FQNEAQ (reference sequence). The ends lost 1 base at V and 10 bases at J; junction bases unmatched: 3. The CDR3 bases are TGTGCCAGCAGCTTAGTTGCGGGAGGAATTCAGTACTTC. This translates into CASSLVAGGIQYF.

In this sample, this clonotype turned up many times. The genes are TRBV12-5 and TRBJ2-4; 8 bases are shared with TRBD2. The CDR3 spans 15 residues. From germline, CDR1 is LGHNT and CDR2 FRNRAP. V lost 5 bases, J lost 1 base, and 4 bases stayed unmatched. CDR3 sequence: CASGPPGGAKNIQYF. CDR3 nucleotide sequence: TGTGCTAGTGGTCCCCCGGGGGGGGCCAAAAACATTCAGTACTTC.

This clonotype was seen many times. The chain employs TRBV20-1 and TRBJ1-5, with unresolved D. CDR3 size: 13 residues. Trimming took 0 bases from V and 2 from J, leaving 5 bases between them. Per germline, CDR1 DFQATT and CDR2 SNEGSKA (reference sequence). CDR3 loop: CSARDGGNQPQHF. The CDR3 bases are TGCAGTGCTAGAGACGGAGGCAATCAGCCCCAGCATTTT.

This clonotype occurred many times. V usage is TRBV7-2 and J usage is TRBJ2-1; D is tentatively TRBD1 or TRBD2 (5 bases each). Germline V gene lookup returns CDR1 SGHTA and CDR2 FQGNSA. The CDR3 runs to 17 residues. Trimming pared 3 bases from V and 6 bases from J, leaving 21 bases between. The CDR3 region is CASSLGTVGEHFNEQFF. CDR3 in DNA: TGTGCCAGCAGCTTGGGGACGGTAGGTGAACATTTCAATGAGCAGTTCTTC.

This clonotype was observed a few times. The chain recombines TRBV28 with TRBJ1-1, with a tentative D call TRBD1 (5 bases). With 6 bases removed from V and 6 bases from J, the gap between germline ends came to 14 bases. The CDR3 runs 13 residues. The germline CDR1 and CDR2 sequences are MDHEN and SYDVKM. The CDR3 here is CASSLTVTSEAFF. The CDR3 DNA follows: TGTGCCAGCAGCTTGACAGTGACCTCTGAAGCTTTCTTT.

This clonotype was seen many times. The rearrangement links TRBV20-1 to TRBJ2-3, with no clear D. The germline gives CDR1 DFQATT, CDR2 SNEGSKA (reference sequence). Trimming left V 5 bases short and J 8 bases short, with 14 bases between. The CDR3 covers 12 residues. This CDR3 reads CSAPSDSPTQYF. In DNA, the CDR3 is TGCAGTGCTCCCTCGGATTCCCCTACGCAGTATTTT.

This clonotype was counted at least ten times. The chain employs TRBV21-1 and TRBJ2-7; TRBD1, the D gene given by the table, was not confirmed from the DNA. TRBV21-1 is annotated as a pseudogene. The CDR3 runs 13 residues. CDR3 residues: CASSRDTTYEQYF. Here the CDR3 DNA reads TGTGCCAGCAGTCGGGACACCACCTACGAGCAGTACTTC.

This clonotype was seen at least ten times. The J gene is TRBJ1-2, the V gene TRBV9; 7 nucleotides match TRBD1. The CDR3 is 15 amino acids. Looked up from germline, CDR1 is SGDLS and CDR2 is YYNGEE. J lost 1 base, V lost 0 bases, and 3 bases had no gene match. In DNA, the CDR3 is TGTGCCAGCAGCGTAGGACAGGGTAATAACTATGGCTACACCTTC. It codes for CASSVGQGNNYGYTF. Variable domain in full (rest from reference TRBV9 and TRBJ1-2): DSGVTQTPKHLITATGQRVTLRCSPRSGDLSVYWYQQSLDQGLQFLIQYYNGEERAKGNILERFSAQQFPDLHSELNLSSLELGDSALYFCASSVGQGNNYGYTFGSGTRLTVV.

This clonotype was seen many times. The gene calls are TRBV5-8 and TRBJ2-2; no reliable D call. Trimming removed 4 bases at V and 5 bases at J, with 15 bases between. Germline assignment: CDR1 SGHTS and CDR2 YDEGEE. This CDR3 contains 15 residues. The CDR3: CASSLEPLTTGELFF. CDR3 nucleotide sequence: TGTGCCAGCAGCCTCGAGCCGCTCACGACCGGGGAGCTGTTTTTT.

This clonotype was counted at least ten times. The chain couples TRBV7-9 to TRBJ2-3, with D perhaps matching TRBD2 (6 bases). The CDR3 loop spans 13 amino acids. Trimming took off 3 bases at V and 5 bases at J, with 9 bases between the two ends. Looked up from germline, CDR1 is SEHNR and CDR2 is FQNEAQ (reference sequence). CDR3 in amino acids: CASSFWGEDTQYF. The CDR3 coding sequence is TGTGCCAGCAGCTTTTGGGGGGAAGATACGCAGTATTTT. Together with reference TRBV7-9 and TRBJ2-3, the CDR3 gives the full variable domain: DTGVSQNPRHKITKRGQNVTFRCDPISEHNRLYWYRQTLGQGPEFLTYFQNEAQLEKSRLLSDRFSAERPKGSFSTLEIQRTEQGDSAMYLCASSFWGEDTQYFGPGTRLTVL.

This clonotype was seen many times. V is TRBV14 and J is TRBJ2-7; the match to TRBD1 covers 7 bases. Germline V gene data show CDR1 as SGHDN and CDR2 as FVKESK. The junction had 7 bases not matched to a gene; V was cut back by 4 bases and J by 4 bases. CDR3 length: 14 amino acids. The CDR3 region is CASSLSTGRYEQYF. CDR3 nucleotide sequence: TGTGCCAGCAGCCTATCGACAGGGAGATACGAGCAGTACTTC.

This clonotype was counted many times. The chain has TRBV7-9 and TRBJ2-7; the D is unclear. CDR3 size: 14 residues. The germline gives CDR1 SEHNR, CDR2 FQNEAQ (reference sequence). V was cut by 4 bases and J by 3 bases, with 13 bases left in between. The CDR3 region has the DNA TGTGCCAGCAGCTCGGCCGGGCTAGACTACGAGCAGTACTTC. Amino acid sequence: CASSSAGLDYEQYF.